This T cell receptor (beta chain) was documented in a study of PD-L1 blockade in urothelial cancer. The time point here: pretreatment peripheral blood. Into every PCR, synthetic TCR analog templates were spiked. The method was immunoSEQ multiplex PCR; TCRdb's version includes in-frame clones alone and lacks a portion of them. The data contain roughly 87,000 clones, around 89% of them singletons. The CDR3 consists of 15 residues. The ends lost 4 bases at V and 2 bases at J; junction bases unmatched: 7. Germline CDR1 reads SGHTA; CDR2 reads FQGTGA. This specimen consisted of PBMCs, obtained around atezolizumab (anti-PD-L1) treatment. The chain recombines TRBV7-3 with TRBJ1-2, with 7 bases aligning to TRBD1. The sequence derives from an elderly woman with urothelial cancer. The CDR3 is CASSSYPGQNYGYTF. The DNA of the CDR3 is TGTGCCAGCAGCTCTTATCCGGGACAGAACTATGGCTACACCTTC. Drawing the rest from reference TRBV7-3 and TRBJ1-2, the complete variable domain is GAGVSQTPSNKVTEKGKYVELRCDPISGHTALYWYRQSLGQGPEFLIYFQGTGAADDSGLPNDRFFAVRPEGSVSTLKIQRTERGDSAVYLCASSSYPGQNYGYTFGSGTRLTVV.